These 25 T cell receptor beta chains came from one sample sequenced in a study of T cell repertoires in cytomegalovirus infection. No antigen has been assigned to these receptors. MiXCR, run by TCRdb on the reads, gives a single entry per CDR3 protein. The sample has some 940,000 distinct CDR3 sequences; roughly 30% are singletons. Specimen: cultured CD8+ T cells from PBMCs, collected from culture after CMV antigen stimulation. These receptor sequences come from a human donor in good health (CMV status not recorded). Some clones in this sample may be carry-over from other donors' samples.

This clonotype occurred a few times. The V call is TRBV7-9, the J call TRBJ1-1, with 7 bases aligning to TRBD1. CDR3 length equals 15 residues. Unmatched junction bases numbered 3, after V lost 2 bases and J lost 0 bases. The germline gives CDR1 SEHNR, CDR2 FQNEAQ (reference sequence). In nucleotides, the CDR3 is TGTGCCAGCAGCTTACTGGGACAGATGAACACTGAAGCTTTCTTT. This translates into CASSLLGQMNTEAFF.

The V gene is TRBV7-6, the J gene TRBJ1-4, with D perhaps TRBD1 (6 bases). This CDR3 contains 16 residues. V dropped 5 bases and J dropped 5 bases, with 18 bases sitting between them. The V gene's germline CDR1 is SGHVS and CDR2 FNYEAQ. Written as DNA, the CDR3 is TGTGCCAGCAGCATCTCGCAGGGGTGGGTCAATGAAAAACTGTTTTTT. The encoded protein is CASSISQGWVNEKLFF.

This clonotype was seen a handful of times. One end of the junction varies from germline; a read error may be responsible. This rearrangement joins TRBV7-9 to TRBJ2-1, with D unclear. The CDR3 spans 13 residues. Per the germline V gene, CDR1 is SEHNR and CDR2 is FQNEAQ (reference sequence). CDR3 sequence (DNA): TGTGCCAGCAGCTTAGAAGCCGGCCAGGAGCTGTTCTTC. Its translation: CASSLEAGQELFF. Looking up the rest from reference TRBV7-9 and TRBJ2-1 gives the full variable domain: DTGVSQNPRHKITKRGQNVTFRCDPISEHNRLYWYRQTLGQGPEFLTYFQNEAQLEKSRLLSDRFSAERPKGSFSTLEIQRTEQGDSAMYLCASSLEAGQELFFGPGTRLTVL.

Ten or more counts support this clonotype. The chain recombines TRBV12-3 or TRBV12-4 with TRBJ1-4; TRBD1 might be the D (5 bases). The CDR3 is 13 residues long. Trimming stripped 4 bases from V and 6 bases from J, with 9 bases between. For the CDR3, the DNA is TGTGCCAGCAGTTCTCGAGGGGATGAAAAACTGTTTTTT. The encoded protein is CASSSRGDEKLFF.

The chain uses TRBV27 and TRBJ2-7; perhaps TRBD1 as D (6 bases). In germline, CDR1 is MNHEY, CDR2 SMNVEV (reference sequence). The CDR3 covers 14 residues. V lost 5 bases, J lost 4 bases, and 15 bases lay in between. CDR3 residues: CASSPSGASYEQYV. The CDR3 DNA follows: TGTGCCAGCAGTCCGTCAGGGGCTTCTTACGAGCAGTACGTC.

This clonotype was recorded at least ten times. The V call is TRBV12-3 or TRBV12-4, the J call TRBJ1-1; a weak D match, TRBD1 (5 bases). Trimming took off 0 bases at V and 4 bases at J, with 12 bases between the two ends. The CDR3 contains 15 residues. CDR3 protein: CASSLAVWGVTEAFF. The CDR3 DNA sequence: TGTGCCAGCAGTTTAGCAGTATGGGGGGTCACTGAAGCTTTCTTT.

This chain uses TRBV5-1 with TRBJ2-7; D not certain. The CDR3 contains 15 residues. V lost 0 bases and J lost 5, with 15 bases in between. Germline CDR1 and CDR2: SGHRS and YFSETQ. The CDR3 protein is CASSLEGRTPDEQYF. The DNA of the CDR3 is TGCGCCAGCAGCTTGGAAGGAAGGACCCCCGACGAGCAGTACTTC.

The chain couples TRBV19 to TRBJ2-1, with 13 bases fitting TRBD2. The junction had 5 bases not matched to a gene; V was cut back by 3 bases and J by 6 bases. The CDR3 spans 16 residues. Germline V gene data show CDR1 as LNHDA and CDR2 as SQIVND (reference sequence). This CDR3 reads CASSIGLAGAGNEQFF. The CDR3 DNA reads TGTGCCAGTAGTATTGGACTAGCGGGGGCCGGCAATGAGCAGTTCTTC.

This clonotype was recorded many times. The V and J genes are TRBV7-8 and TRBJ2-1; D not certain. The CDR3 sequence is 14 residues long. Germline lookup yields CDR1 SGHVS and CDR2 FQNEAQ. Trimming removed 8 bases at V and 4 bases at J, with 15 bases between. As DNA, the CDR3 is TGTGCCAGCTGCACACCGTCGACATACAATGAGCAGTTCTTC. Translated, it gives CASCTPSTYNEQFF.

Notes on this clonotype: At one end the junction does not follow the germline gene, possibly because of a read error. V usage is TRBV5-8 and J usage is TRBJ1-1; D perhaps matches TRBD1 (5 bases). This CDR3 region has 14 residues. Germline CDR1 and CDR2: SGHTS and YDEGEE. The CDR3 loop reads CANSVPQGNTEAFF. CDR3 bases: TGTGCCAACAGCGTCCCCCAGGGGAACACTGAAGCTTTCTTT. Full variable domain (outside the CDR3, taken from reference TRBV5-8 and TRBJ1-1): EAGVTQSPTHLIKTRGQQATLRCSPISGHTSVYWYQQALGLGLQFLLWYDEGEERNRGNFPPRFSGRQFPNYSSELNVNALELEDSALYLCANSVPQGNTEAFFGQGTRLTVV.

This clonotype was counted many times. The CDR3 loop is CASGLSSYNEQFF. CDR3 bases: TGTGCCAGCGGTCTTAGCTCCTACAATGAGCAGTTCTTC. The rearrangement links TRBV12-3 or TRBV12-4 to TRBJ2-1; D uncertain. Trimming removed 8 bases at V and 0 bases at J, with 8 bases between. The length of the CDR3 is 13 residues.

V gene TRBV18 combines with J gene TRBJ1-2; D remains unclear. The CDR3 consists of 11 residues. Trimming took 6 bases from V and 6 from J, leaving 8 bases between them. The V gene's germline CDR1 is KGHSH and CDR2 LQKENI. This CDR3 reads CASSSMNGYTF. The DNA of the CDR3 is TGTGCCAGCTCCTCAATGAATGGCTACACCTTC.

This clonotype was seen a handful of times. The chain carries TRBV9 and TRBJ2-7, with D possibly TRBD2 on 6 matching bases. This CDR3 is 14 amino acids long. Per germline, CDR1 SGDLS and CDR2 YYNGEE. V was clipped by 0 bases and J by 3 bases, with 10 bases between them. The DNA for the CDR3 is TGTGCCAGCAGCGTAGGGGTTAGCGGCTACGAGCAGTACTTC. Protein product: CASSVGVSGYEQYF.

The chain links TRBV19 to TRBJ2-1; 9 bases agree with TRBD2. The germline CDR1 and CDR2 sequences are LNHDA and SQIVND (reference sequence). With 1 base clipped from V and 9 bases from J, the junction kept 7 bases outside the gene matches. This CDR3 has 15 residues. The CDR3 DNA is TGTGCCAGTAGTATAGTTACCGGGACTAGCAGTGAGCAGTTCTTC. It yields the protein CASSIVTGTSSEQFF. The full variable domain, with the rest looked up from reference TRBV19 and TRBJ2-1, is DGGITQSPKYLFRKEGQNVTLSCEQNLNHDAMYWYRQDPGQGLRLIYYSQIVNDFQKGDIAEGYSVSREKKESFPLTVTSAQKNPTAFYLCASSIVTGTSSEQFFGPGTRLTVL.

The chain has TRBV4-3 and TRBJ2-3; D is uncertain. The CDR3 spans 15 residues. CDR1 and CDR2 from the germline V gene are LGHNA and YSLEER. V dropped 0 bases and J dropped 2 bases, with 9 bases sitting between them. The CDR3 reads CASSQDPGFTDTQYF. The CDR3 DNA follows: TGCGCCAGCAGCCAAGATCCTGGATTCACAGATACGCAGTATTTT.

This chain links TRBV27 with TRBJ1-2; TRBD1 is a possible D gene (5 bases). The germline V gene encodes CDR1 MNHEY and CDR2 SMNVEV (reference sequence). Deletions cut 4 bases from V and 7 bases from J, with 22 bases between. CDR3 size: 16 residues. The CDR3 is CASSSPWDSTPGGYTF. The CDR3, as DNA: TGTGCCAGCAGTTCCCCCTGGGACTCCACGCCCGGTGGCTACACCTTC.

This clonotype has a handful of counts. This sequence joins TRBV7-6 and TRBJ1-4; D gene ambiguous. V dropped 4 bases and J dropped 8 bases, with 8 bases sitting between them. This CDR3 is 12 amino acids long. The germline V gene has CDR1 SGHVS and CDR2 FNYEAQ. The CDR3 is CASSSPNEKLFF. CDR3 in DNA: TGTGCCAGCAGCTCTCCGAACGAAAAACTGTTTTTT.

Regarding this clonotype: A much larger clone differs from this one at a single base, so this may be a read error. The chain uses TRBV7-1 and TRBJ2-4; 9 nucleotides line up with TRBD1. TRBV7-1 is an ORF, with its function uncertain. The CDR3 covers 12 residues. The CDR3 DNA reads as TGTACCAGCCAAGGACAGGGGAACATTCAGTACTTC. Protein: CTSQGQGNIQYF.

J is TRBJ2-3 and V is TRBV4-1; the match to TRBD2 covers 15 bases. The CDR3 is 14 amino acids. The J segment lost 5 bases and the V segment lost 10 bases, leaving 4 bases of the junction unmatched. CDR1 and CDR2 from the germline V gene are MGHRA and YSYEKL. CDR3 sequence reads: CATRTSGGGDTQYF. The CDR3 region has the DNA TGCGCCACCAGGACTAGCGGGGGGGGAGATACGCAGTATTTT.

V gene TRBV20-1 combines with J gene TRBJ1-1; the match to TRBD1 covers 7 bases. The V segment lost 6 bases and the J segment 1 base; nucleotides outside the gene matches: 2. The CDR3 loop spans 12 amino acids. Germline CDR1 is DFQATT and CDR2 is SNEGSKA (reference sequence). CDR3 sequence (DNA): TGCAGTGCGTGGACAGGGAACACTGAAGCTTTCTTT. It translates to CSAWTGNTEAFF.

This clonotype was observed a few times. The chain combines TRBV7-8 with TRBJ2-5; 8 bases line up with TRBD1. J was trimmed by 4 bases and V by 6 bases; bases with no gene match: 13. Germline V gene lookup returns CDR1 SGHVS and CDR2 FQNEAQ. This CDR3 region has 16 residues. Written as DNA, the CDR3 is TGTGCCAGCAGATCGGGGCAGGGGGCCAGCGGAGAGACCCAGTACTTC. It yields the protein CASRSGQGASGETQYF.

V usage is TRBV12-3 or TRBV12-4 and J usage is TRBJ1-3; the D is unclear. The CDR3 consists of 12 residues. The V end lost 4 bases, the J end lost 7 bases, and 8 bases lay between the germline ends. CDR3 protein: CASSSGSNTIYF. The CDR3 DNA follows: TGTGCCAGCAGTTCGGGCTCGAACACCATATATTTT.

This clonotype was seen only a few times. This chain uses TRBV6-5 with TRBJ2-1, with 10 bases aligning to TRBD2. This CDR3 contains 14 residues. J lost 9 bases, V lost 2 bases, and 4 bases had no gene match. In germline, CDR1 is MNHEY, CDR2 SVGAGI. CDR3 DNA: TGTGCCAGCAGTTACGGGCTAGCGGGGGTTGAGCAGTTCTTC. This codes for CASSYGLAGVEQFF.

The J gene is TRBJ1-2, the V gene TRBV7-3; 7 bases are a match to TRBD1. J was trimmed by 2 bases and V by 4 bases; bases with no gene match: 7. The CDR3 runs 15 residues. Looked up from germline, CDR1 is SGHTA and CDR2 is FQGTGA. In nucleotides, the CDR3 is TGTGCCAGCAGCTCTCCGGACAGGAACAACTATGGCTACACCTTC. Its translation: CASSSPDRNNYGYTF.

This rearrangement joins TRBV6-5 to TRBJ1-1; TRBD1 might be the D (6 bases). Germline CDR1 MNHEY, CDR2 SVGAGI. Trimming took 3 bases from V and 3 from J, leaving 8 bases between them. The CDR3 covers 13 residues. In nucleotides, the CDR3 is TGTGCCAGCAGTTATACAGGGTACACTGAAGCTTTCTTT. This encodes CASSYTGYTEAFF.